This T cell receptor (beta chain) was found in a study of identical twins. TCRdb called the 5' RACE reads again in MiXCR, with one record for every CDR3 protein. The table has approximately 550,000 distinct CDR3 sequences, about 22% seen once. Trimming cost V 4 bases and J 2 bases, with 15 bases left between them. The CDR3 covers 15 residues. The germline V gene has CDR1 LGHNA and CDR2 YNFKEQ. The sample was also reused in another study, on yellow fever vaccine responses in identical twins.

Sequences were obtained from CD4+ T cells sorted from blood. This chain links TRBV4-2 with TRBJ2-7, with D tentatively TRBD2 (6 bases). This TCR was recovered from a woman aged 18-29 years in good health. In nucleotides, the CDR3 is TGTGCCAGCAGCCCTGGACTAACGGTTGCCTACGAGCAGTACTTC. Its protein product is CASSPGLTVAYEQYF.